This TCR beta chain emerged from a study of T-cell memory formation after mild COVID-19. Trimming removed 7 bases from V and 5 bases from J; junction bases left unmatched: 9. This CDR3 region has 13 residues. Looked up from germline, CDR1 is DFQATT and CDR2 is SNEGSKA (reference sequence). Concerning this clonotype itself: Its target is not known.

Study-wide points: Second-wave clones peaking on day 37 lacked confirmed SARS-CoV-2 specificity.

TCRdb redid the calling of the 5' RACE reads with MiXCR, one entry per CDR3 protein. The sample lists 35,000 to 55,000 distinct CDR3 sequences; less than 9.5% were seen once. The chain has TRBV20-1 and TRBJ2-3; TRBD2 matches 7 bases. The TCR comes from an adult woman who had mild COVID-19 (a few samples of this study predate the infection). Cell type and time point are not known. The sequencing input was PBMCs or a T cell subset sorted from them (not recorded which). This CDR3 is CSVDTTSRDTQYF. The CDR3 region has the DNA TGCAGTGTGGATACGACTAGCCGAGATACGCAGTATTTT.